This T cell receptor (beta chain) was identified during a study of cytomegalovirus exposure and HLA in healthy donors. Study-level points and caveats: Accounts indicate the classifier identified cytomegalovirus status with strong specificity and sensitivity. Later on, an analysis tied 15,000 to 20,000 TCR beta sequences to HLA alleles at 0.05 false discovery rate.

PCR was performed using 60 Vbeta and 13 Jbeta primers. Here immunoSEQ multiplex PCR was the method, and the copy in TCRdb shows in-frame clones only, minus some. The profile shows 200,000 to 250,000 clones, about 80% of them singletons. V was trimmed by 5 bases and J by 0 bases, leaving 17 bases between them. Germline V gene sequence: CDR1 LNHDA, CDR2 SQIVND (reference sequence). The CDR3 sequence is 16 residues long. Points on this clone: Antigen specificity is unknown.

Sequenced material: PBMCs. The chain is built from TRBV19 and TRBJ2-7, with TRBD2 as a possible D gene (6 bases). The sequence derives from a young man in good health and CMV-seronegative. The chain's CDR3 is CASSPRAGGDSYEQYF. DNA for the CDR3: TGTGCCAGTAGTCCCCGCGCGGGCGGGGACTCCTACGAGCAGTACTTC.